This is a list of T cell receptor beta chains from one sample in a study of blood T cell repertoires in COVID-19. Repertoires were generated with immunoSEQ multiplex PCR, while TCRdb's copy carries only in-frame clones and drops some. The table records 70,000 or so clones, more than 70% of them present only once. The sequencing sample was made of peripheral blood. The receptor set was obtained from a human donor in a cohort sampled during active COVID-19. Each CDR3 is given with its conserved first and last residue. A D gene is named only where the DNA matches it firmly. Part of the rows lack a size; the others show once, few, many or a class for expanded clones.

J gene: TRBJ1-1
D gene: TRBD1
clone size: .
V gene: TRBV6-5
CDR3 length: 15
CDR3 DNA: TGTGCCAGCAGCCCGGACAGGGCAGGGAACACTGAAGCTTTCTTT
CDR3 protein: CASSPDRAGNTEAFF

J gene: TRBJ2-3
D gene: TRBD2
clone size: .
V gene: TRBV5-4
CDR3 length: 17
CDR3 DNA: TGTGCCAGCAGCGGTGGGAGTAGCGGGGGGACCACAGATACGCAGTATTTT
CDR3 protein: CASSGGSSGGTTDTQYF

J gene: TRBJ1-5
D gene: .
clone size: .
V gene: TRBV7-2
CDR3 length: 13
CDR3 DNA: TGTGCCAGCAGCCTACAGGGTGATCAGCCCCAGCATTTT
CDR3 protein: CASSLQGDQPQHF

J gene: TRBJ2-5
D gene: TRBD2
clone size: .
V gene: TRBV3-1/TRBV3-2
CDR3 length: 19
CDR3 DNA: TGTGCCAGCAGCCAAGACGCCCCCTCCCTAGCGGGGGCGCAAGAGACCCAGTACTTC
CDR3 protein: CASSQDAPSLAGAQETQYF

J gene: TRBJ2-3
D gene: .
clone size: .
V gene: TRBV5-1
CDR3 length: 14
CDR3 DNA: TGCGCCAGCAGCTTGGCAGGGGACACAGATACGCAGTATTTT
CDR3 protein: CASSLAGDTDTQYF

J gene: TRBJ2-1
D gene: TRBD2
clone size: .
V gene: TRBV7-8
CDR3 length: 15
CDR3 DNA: TGTGCCAGCAACAAAGATGTAGCGGGGTACAATGAGCAGTTCTTC
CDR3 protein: CASNKDVAGYNEQFF

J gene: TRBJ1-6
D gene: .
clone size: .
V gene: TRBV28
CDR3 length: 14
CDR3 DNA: TGTGCCAGCTGCGTCCGGGTGGAGGTTTCACCCCTCCACTTT
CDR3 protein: CASCVRVEVSPLHF

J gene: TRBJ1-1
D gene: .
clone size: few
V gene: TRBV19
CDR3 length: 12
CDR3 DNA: TGTGCCAGTAGTATCCAGGGGTTTGAAGCTTTCTTT
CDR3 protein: CASSIQGFEAFF

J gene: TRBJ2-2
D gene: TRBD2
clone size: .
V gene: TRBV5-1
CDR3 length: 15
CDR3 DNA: TGCGCCAGCAGCGCTAGCGGTGGTAGGGCCGGGGAGCTGTTTTTT
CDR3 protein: CASSASGGRAGELFF

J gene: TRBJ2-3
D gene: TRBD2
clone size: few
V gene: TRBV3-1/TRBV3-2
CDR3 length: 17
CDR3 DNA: TGTGCCAGCAGCCAAGTTCGGCTAGCGGGAGGAGCAGATACGCAGTATTTT
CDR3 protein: CASSQVRLAGGADTQYF

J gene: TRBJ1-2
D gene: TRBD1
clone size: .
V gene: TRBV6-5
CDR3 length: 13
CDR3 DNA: TGTGCCAGCAGGGATACAGGGGGCGGTGGCTACACCTTC
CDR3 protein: CASRDTGGGGYTF

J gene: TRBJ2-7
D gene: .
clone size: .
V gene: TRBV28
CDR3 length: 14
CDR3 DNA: TGTACCAGCAGTTTAGGCAGGGGACAAGACGAGCAGTACTTC
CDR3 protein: CTSSLGRGQDEQYF

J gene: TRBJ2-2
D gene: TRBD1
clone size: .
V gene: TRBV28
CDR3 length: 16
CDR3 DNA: TGTGCCAGCAGTTTTCCCTGGACAGGGGTCCCCGGGGAGCTGTTTTTT
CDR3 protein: CASSFPWTGVPGELFF

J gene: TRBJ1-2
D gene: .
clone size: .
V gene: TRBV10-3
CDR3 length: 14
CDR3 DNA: TGTGCCATCAGTGAGCCTCTCAGGGGCAGCGGCTACACCTTC
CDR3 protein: CAISEPLRGSGYTF